These 28 T cell receptor beta chains came from one sample sequenced in a study of blood T cell repertoires in COVID-19. The table came from immunoSEQ multiplex PCR; TCRdb's copy has only in-frame clones and leaves some out. The sample lists hundreds of thousands of clones, 83% occurring once. The sample comprised peripheral blood. Source of these receptors: a woman between 40 and 50 years old with active or convalescent COVID-19.

The chain employs TRBV7-9 and TRBJ1-2, with unresolved D. Trimming removed 1 base from V and 3 bases from J, with 15 bases in between. CDR3 size: 16 residues. Germline CDR1 is SEHNR and CDR2 is FQNEAQ (reference sequence). The CDR3 coding sequence is TGTGCCAGCAGCTTAGATAGCCTTTGGCGGCACTATGGCTACACCTTC. This translates into CASSLDSLWRHYGYTF.

The chain carries TRBV25-1 and TRBJ1-2; D is possibly TRBD1 (5 bases). The CDR3 is made up of 16 amino acids. Looked up from germline, CDR1 is MGHDK and CDR2 is SYGVNS. V lost 1 base, J lost 4 bases, and 16 bases lay in between. The CDR3 DNA sequence: TGTGCCAGCAGTGAATCCACCTTTAAAGGGGCCTATGGCTACACCTTC. Protein: CASSESTFKGAYGYTF.

J is TRBJ1-4 and V is TRBV3-1 (or the pseudogene TRBV3-2), with TRBD1 matching over 11 bases. CDR3 length equals 14 residues. The J segment lost 8 bases and the V segment lost 4 bases, leaving 3 bases of the junction unmatched. The germline V gene encodes CDR1 LGHDT and CDR2 YNNKEL (reference sequence). The DNA of the CDR3 is TGTGCCAGCAGCCCGGGGACAGGGGGGGAAAAACTGTTTTTT. Its protein product is CASSPGTGGEKLFF.

In DNA form, the CDR3 reads TGTGCCAGCAGCTTAGCCCCGTCTCGTATTACTTTC. This gives the protein CASSLAPSRITF. The genes are TRBV7-8 and TRBJ2-6; D unclear. Germline values: CDR1 SGHVS, CDR2 FQNEAQ. CDR3 length equals 12 residues. V lost 0 bases, J lost 19 bases, and 13 bases lay in between.

The rearrangement links TRBV27 to TRBJ2-6, with D perhaps matching TRBD1 (5 bases). The germline V and J ends were trimmed by 7 bases and 2 bases, with 21 bases remaining between them. Germline V lookup: CDR1 MNHEY, CDR2 SMNVEV (reference sequence). The CDR3 totals 18 residues. The CDR3 nucleotides read TGTGCCAGCATCGACTTAGGGGTAGGGTCTCCTGGGGCCAACGTCCTGACTTTC. Amino acid sequence: CASIDLGVGSPGANVLTF. Drawing the rest from reference TRBV27 and TRBJ2-6, the complete variable domain is EAQVTQNPRYLITVTGKKLTVTCSQNMNHEYMSWYRQDPGLGLRQIYYSMNVEVTDKGDVPEGYKVSRKEKRNFPLILESPSPNQTSLYFCASIDLGVGSPGANVLTFGAGSRLTVL.

The chain is built from TRBV24-1 and TRBJ1-2; 7 bases fit TRBD1. The CDR3 spans 15 residues. CDR1 is KGHDR and CDR2 is SFDVKD in the germline V gene. V lost 3 bases to trimming and J lost 4 bases; unmatched junction nucleotides: 7. CDR3 protein: CATSDPGQKGYGYTF. In DNA form, the CDR3 reads TGTGCCACCAGTGATCCGGGACAGAAGGGCTATGGCTACACCTTC.

This clone was observed once. The chain joins TRBV19 to TRBJ2-7; 7 bases match TRBD1. Germline CDR1 and CDR2: LNHDA and SQIVND (reference sequence). J lost 0 bases, V lost 3 bases, and 5 bases had no gene match. The CDR3 contains 15 residues. The CDR3 DNA reads as TGTGCCAGTAGTATTGAGGGACAGAGCTCCTACGAGCAGTACTTC. Translated, it gives CASSIEGQSSYEQYF.

This chain uses TRBV27 with TRBJ2-1, with 8 bases fitting TRBD2. Germline trimming cut 5 bases from V and 4 bases from J; bases unmatched to any gene: 10. The CDR3 is made up of 16 amino acids. CDR1 is MNHEY, CDR2 SMNVEV, per germline (reference sequence). As DNA, the CDR3 is TGTGCCAGCAGTCCCCTTCTCGCGGGAGGATACAATGAGCAGTTCTTC. Protein: CASSPLLAGGYNEQFF.

This rearrangement joins TRBV19 to TRBJ2-7; the match to TRBD2 covers 10 bases. V shed 5 bases, J shed 0 bases, and the junction held 7 bases outside the gene matches. The CDR3 sequence is 16 residues long. From germline, CDR1 is LNHDA and CDR2 SQIVND (reference sequence). The CDR3 bases are TGTGCCAGTAGTGCCCCTAGCGGGAGAAGCTCCTACGAGCAGTACTTC. Its translation is CASSAPSGRSSYEQYF.

V gene TRBV6-5 combines with J gene TRBJ1-4, with TRBD1 matching 9 bases. The V segment lost 2 bases and the J segment 10 bases; nucleotides outside the gene matches: 8. Germline values: CDR1 MNHEY, CDR2 SVGAGI. The CDR3 spans 15 residues. CDR3 sequence: CASSYPGQGGGKLFF. The CDR3 bases are TGTGCCAGCAGTTACCCGGGACAGGGTGGGGGAAAACTGTTTTTT.

The CDR3, as DNA: TGTGCCAGCTCACAGGACAAAGCCTATGGCTACACCTTC. Amino acids: CASSQDKAYGYTF. V gene TRBV18 combines with J gene TRBJ1-2; perhaps TRBD1 as D (5 bases). The ends were cut back, 4 bases at V and 4 bases at J, with 10 bases in the middle. CDR1 and CDR2 from the germline V gene are KGHSH and LQKENI. The CDR3 sequence is 13 residues long.

This clone turned up a few times. The J gene is TRBJ1-2, the V gene TRBV7-8; the match to TRBD1 covers 7 bases. Germline assignment: CDR1 SGHVS and CDR2 FQNEAQ. This CDR3 spans 15 amino acids. V gave up 1 base and J gave up 4 bases; unmatched junction bases: 6. CDR3 in amino acids: CASSLGQGLGYGYTF. The CDR3 DNA sequence: TGTGCCAGCAGCTTAGGACAGGGTCTTGGCTATGGCTACACCTTC.

The rearrangement links TRBV12-5 to TRBJ2-1, with TRBD2 matching 10 bases. The V gene's germline CDR1 is LGHNT and CDR2 FRNRAP. CDR3 length: 14 residues. V trimming: 6 bases; J trimming: 7 bases; junction bases outside the gene matches: 6. The CDR3 protein is CASGHLTSGNEQFF. In DNA form, the CDR3 reads TGTGCTAGTGGCCACCTGACTAGCGGGAATGAGCAGTTCTTC.

The chain uses TRBV2 and TRBJ1-2, with TRBD1 as a possible D gene (6 bases). CDR3 length: 13 residues. CDR1 is SNHLY and CDR2 is FYNNEI in the germline V gene. V lost 2 bases and J lost 7, with 11 bases in between. CDR3 sequence: CASSERGQGGYTF. For the CDR3, the DNA is TGTGCCAGCAGTGAAAGGGGACAAGGTGGCTACACCTTC. Full variable domain (missing parts from reference TRBV2 and TRBJ1-2): EPEVTQTPSHQVTQMGQEVILRCVPISNHLYFYWYRQILGQKVEFLVSFYNNEISEKSEIFDDQFSVERPDGSNFTLKIRSTKLEDSAMYFCASSERGQGGYTFGSGTRLTVV.

The rearrangement uses TRBV4-2 and TRBJ2-5, with 9 bases aligning to TRBD2. This CDR3 has 15 amino acids. CDR1 and CDR2 (germline): LGHNA, YNFKEQ. V dropped 5 bases and J dropped 5; count of bases not matched to a gene: 9. The CDR3 sequence is CASSKQAGGSETQYF. The CDR3 nucleotides are TGTGCCAGCAGCAAACAAGCGGGGGGAAGTGAGACCCAGTACTTC.

This clone was picked up one time. The chain has TRBV5-6 and TRBJ2-2, with 8 nucleotides matching TRBD1. CDR1 is SGHDT and CDR2 is YYEEEE in the germline V gene. After removal of 4 bases from V and 5 bases from J, the junction contained 10 bases not matched to a gene. The CDR3 spans 16 residues. CDR3 sequence reads: CASSLYRTGWTGELFF. The CDR3 DNA follows: TGTGCCAGCAGCCTTTATCGGACAGGGTGGACCGGGGAGCTGTTTTTT.

The chain carries TRBV5-6 and TRBJ2-7, with TRBD2 matching over 9 bases. Trimming removed 4 bases from V and 2 bases from J; junction bases left unmatched: 4. Germline V gives CDR1 SGHDT, CDR2 YYEEEE. This CDR3 region has 14 residues. This chain's CDR3 is CASSQRGVTYEQYF. CDR3 nucleotide sequence: TGTGCCAGCAGCCAGCGGGGGGTAACCTACGAGCAGTACTTC.

This chain links TRBV10-3 with TRBJ1-2; D gene unclear. V shed 8 bases and J shed 1 base, with 11 bases lying between them. This CDR3 is 13 amino acids long. Germline V gene sequence: CDR1 ENHRY, CDR2 SYGVKD. The CDR3 region has the DNA TGTGCCATCGCGACGGAGCTTAACTATGGCTACACCTTC. Amino acids: CAIATELNYGYTF.

V gene TRBV7-6 combines with J gene TRBJ2-1, with 11 bases identical to TRBD2. Germline CDR1 and CDR2: SGHVS and FNYEAQ. Trimming cost V 5 bases and J 14 bases; bases outside gene matches: 14. The CDR3 sequence is 15 residues long. CDR3 sequence (DNA): TGTGCCAGCAGCGAGATGTCTAGCGGGGGGTCAGGGAAGTTCTTC. Its translation: CASSEMSSGGSGKFF. Based on the CDR3 plus reference TRBV7-6 and TRBJ2-1, the full variable domain is GAGVSQSPRYKVTKRGQDVALRCDPISGHVSLYWYRQALGQGPEFLTYFNYEAQQDKSGLPNDRFSAERPEGSISTLTIQRTEQRDSAMYRCASSEMSSGGSGKFFGPGTRLTVL.

The chain has TRBV30 and TRBJ1-6; a possible D gene is TRBD1 (5 bases). The CDR3 is made up of 15 amino acids. Germline V gives CDR1 GTSNPN, CDR2 SVGIG (reference sequence). V was clipped by 4 bases and J by 5 bases, with 15 bases between them. The CDR3 here is CAWKSPGGNNSPLHF. The DNA of the CDR3 is TGTGCCTGGAAATCTCCCGGGGGGAATAATTCACCCCTCCACTTT. Variable domain in full (rest from reference TRBV30 and TRBJ1-6): SQTIHQWPATLVQPVGSPLSLECTVEGTSNPNLYWYRQAAGRGLQLLFYSVGIGQISSEVPQNLSASRPQDRQFILSSKKLLLSDSGFYLCAWKSPGGNNSPLHFGNGTRLTVT.

The chain is built from TRBV19 and TRBJ2-6, with 10 bases fitting TRBD1. J lost 2 bases, V lost 5 bases, and 6 bases had no gene match. The CDR3 is 17 residues long. Germline values: CDR1 LNHDA, CDR2 SQIVND (reference sequence). CDR3 coding DNA: TGTGCCAGTAGTTCAGGGACAGGGGTTACTGGGGCCAACGTCCTGACTTTC. This sequence encodes CASSSGTGVTGANVLTF.

The chain carries TRBV7-2 and TRBJ2-1; no clear D gene. The CDR3 runs to 13 residues. With 5 bases removed from V and 0 bases from J, the gap between germline ends came to 5 bases. Per germline, CDR1 SGHTA and CDR2 FQGNSA. The CDR3 spells CASSRGSYNEQFF. DNA of the CDR3: TGTGCCAGCAGCCGCGGCTCCTACAATGAGCAGTTCTTC. The variable domain in full, completed from reference TRBV7-2 and TRBJ2-1, reads GAGVSQSPSNKVTEKGKDVELRCDPISGHTALYWYRQSLGQGLEFLIYFQGNSAPDKSGLPSDRFSAERTGGSVSTLTIQRTQQEDSAVYLCASSRGSYNEQFFGPGTRLTVL.

In this sample, this clone turned up many times. The CDR3 loop reads CASSQSSSSYNSPLHF. DNA of the CDR3: TGCGCCAGCAGCCAATCCTCTAGCTCCTATAATTCACCCCTCCACTTT. The J gene is TRBJ1-6, the V gene TRBV5-1; no firm D call. Per the germline V gene, CDR1 is SGHRS and CDR2 is YFSETQ. There are 16 residues in the CDR3. Trimming removed 4 bases from V and 0 bases from J, with 11 bases in between.

The chain carries TRBV7-2 and TRBJ2-7; 7 nucleotides agree with TRBD1. Germline V lookup: CDR1 SGHTA, CDR2 FQGNSA. CDR3 length equals 14 residues. The trim removed 4 bases at V and 3 bases at J, leaving 6 bases unmatched. Written as DNA, the CDR3 is TGTGCCAGCAGCTATCGGGACAGTGTCTACGAGCAGTACTTC. This sequence encodes CASSYRDSVYEQYF.

The CDR3 region has the DNA TGCGCCAGCGCCGGACAGGGGGGCAATTATGGCTACACCTTC. Its translation: CASAGQGGNYGYTF. The V call is TRBV5-1, the J call TRBJ1-2; TRBD1 matches 10 bases. There are 14 residues in the CDR3. V was clipped by 7 bases and J by 5 bases; unmatched bases: 8. Germline V gene lookup returns CDR1 SGHRS and CDR2 YFSETQ.

This sequence joins TRBV15 and TRBJ1-3; 7 bases fit TRBD1. The junction had 14 bases not matched to a gene; V was cut back by 3 bases and J by 3 bases. Germline CDR1 and CDR2: LNHNV and YYDKDF (reference sequence). The CDR3 is made up of 18 amino acids. CDR3 in DNA: TGTGCCACCAGCAGGGCCCGACAGGGTACCGCATTTGGAAACACCATATATTTT. Its translation is CATSRARQGTAFGNTIYF.

A word on this clone: This clone may be a read error of a much larger clone one base away. This chain links TRBV5-1 with TRBJ1-1, with 8 bases identical to TRBD1. Germline V gene lookup returns CDR1 SGHRS and CDR2 YFSETQ. The CDR3 spans 15 residues. V lost 3 bases, J lost 0 bases, and 4 bases stayed unmatched. In DNA form, the CDR3 reads TGCGCCAGCAGCTGGGGGGACAGGATGAACACTGAAGCTTTCTTT. Translating gives CASSWGDRMNTEAFF.

The chain's CDR3 is CASSWGQGIHGYTF. The CDR3, as DNA: TGTGCCAGCAGTTGGGGACAGGGGATCCATGGCTACACCTTC. This sequence joins TRBV6-5 and TRBJ1-2, with 10 bases that match TRBD1. J gave up 6 bases and V 4 bases, and 5 bases lay outside the gene matches. Germline CDR1 reads MNHEY; CDR2 reads SVGAGI. This CDR3 has 14 amino acids.